Listed here are 22 T cell receptor beta chains from one sample, sequenced in a study of T cells expressing NK-cell markers. With the 5' RACE reads reprocessed, TCRdb shows one record per CDR3 protein and no DNA. The listing records about 300,000 distinct CDR3 sequences. The sequenced sample was blood T cells: a sorted CD56 or NKG2C T cell subset, CD4+ or CD8+ T cells, or bulk PBMC T cells (not recorded which). These receptors all come from a woman aged 18 to 75 in good health.

V usage is TRBV10-3 and J usage is TRBJ1-1; TCRdb returns TRBD1, unconfirmable since there is no DNA. CDR3 size: 14 residues. Germline V gives CDR1 ENHRY, CDR2 SYGVKD. The CDR3: CAISPGDLGTEAFF.

The chain joins TRBV10-3 to TRBJ2-7. Germline lookup yields CDR1 ENHRY and CDR2 SYGVKD. The CDR3 has 11 residues. CDR3: CAISEQYEQYF.

This chain uses TRBV12-3 or TRBV12-4 with TRBJ1-1; TCRdb's D call of TRBD1 is untestable without DNA. The CDR3 runs to 14 residues. The CDR3 loop is CASSFRAQAREAFF.

This chain joins TRBV3-1 and TRBJ2-6; no DNA is available, so the TRBD1 call from TCRdb remains unchecked. Germline V gene sequence: CDR1 LGHDT, CDR2 YNNKEL (reference sequence). CDR3 size: 17 residues. The CDR3 here is CASSQGAGVAGANVLTF.

The rearrangement joins TRBV11-2 to TRBJ2-3; TCRdb designates TRBD1, a call that cannot be tested without DNA. CDR1 and CDR2 (germline): SGHAT, FQNNGV. The CDR3 is 15 amino acids. CDR3 loop: CASSPGGGGVDTQYF.

The V gene is TRBV12-3 or TRBV12-4, the J gene TRBJ2-3; TCRdb outputs TRBD2, but without DNA this stays unchecked. The CDR3 runs to 13 residues. The CDR3 protein is CASRGVGGNTQYF.

The CDR3 is CASTVQGLAGETQYF. The chain has TRBV19 and TRBJ2-5; TCRdb reports TRBD2, a call that lacks DNA to check it against. Germline V gives CDR1 LNHDA, CDR2 SQIVND (reference sequence). The CDR3 is made up of 15 amino acids.

The V and J genes are TRBV4-2 and TRBJ2-5; without DNA, the TCRdb call of TRBD1 cannot be checked. Germline V gene sequence: CDR1 LGHNA, CDR2 YNFKEQ. The CDR3 has 15 residues. The chain's CDR3 is CASSPAVSGSETQYF.

The chain recombines TRBV6-5 with TRBJ1-5; TCRdb designates TRBD1, a call that cannot be tested without DNA. Germline V gene sequence: CDR1 MNHEY, CDR2 SVGAGI. The CDR3 totals 17 residues. CDR3 loop: CASSPNLRDYSNQPQHF.

The chain joins TRBV12-3 or TRBV12-4 to TRBJ2-5; checking the TCRdb D call of TRBD2 is not possible without DNA. The CDR3 consists of 16 residues. CDR3 sequence reads: CASSWGLFTEKETQYF.

This rearrangement joins TRBV7-2 to TRBJ1-1. The CDR3 consists of 13 residues. CDR1 is SGHTA and CDR2 is FQGNSA in the germline V gene. CDR3 amino acids: CASSRRLNTEAFF.

This chain joins TRBV7-6 and TRBJ2-7; TCRdb returns TRBD2, unconfirmable since there is no DNA. The CDR3 has 14 amino acids. Germline CDR1 reads SGHVS; CDR2 reads FNYEAQ. CDR3: CASSPRWTSYEQYF.

This rearrangement joins TRBV7-2 to TRBJ1-1; TCRdb designates TRBD1, a call that cannot be tested without DNA. The germline V gene encodes CDR1 SGHTA and CDR2 FQGNSA. The CDR3 has 12 residues. Here the CDR3 reads CASSLDRVRAFF.

The chain is built from TRBV7-8 and TRBJ2-2. The CDR3 spans 15 residues. From germline, CDR1 is SGHVS and CDR2 FQNEAQ. The CDR3: CASSLEPRGTGELFF.

The chain uses TRBV25-1 and TRBJ2-5. This CDR3 has 14 amino acids. From germline, CDR1 is MGHDK and CDR2 SYGVNS. The CDR3 reads CASSELIRQETQYF.

The chain joins TRBV27 to TRBJ2-3; as DNA is missing, the TRBD1 call by TCRdb cannot be tested. The CDR3 has 15 amino acids. Germline-derived CDR1 and CDR2 are MNHEY and SMNVEV (reference sequence). CDR3: CASSSPGQGTDTQYF.

This chain joins TRBV20-1 and TRBJ1-2. In germline, CDR1 is DFQATT, CDR2 SNEGSKA (reference sequence). The CDR3 loop spans 13 amino acids. The chain's CDR3 is CSASRGGSYGYTF.

This chain uses TRBV29-1 with TRBJ1-1; TCRdb gives TRBD1 as the D gene, but with no DNA this cannot be confirmed. In germline, CDR1 is SQVTM, CDR2 ANQGSEA. CDR3 length: 12 amino acids. This CDR3 is CSAGLGNTEAFF.

The chain carries TRBV12-3 or TRBV12-4 and TRBJ2-1; the TCRdb D gene call, TRBD2, has no DNA to confirm it. The CDR3 runs 12 residues. This CDR3 reads CASSLLGSVQFF.

The V and J genes are TRBV12-3 or TRBV12-4 and TRBJ1-1; TCRdb's D gene call, TRBD1, goes unchecked for lack of DNA. The CDR3 length is 17 residues. The CDR3 reads CATQGDRTGGEATEAFF.

The V call is TRBV20-1, the J call TRBJ2-1; there is no DNA to check the TCRdb D call of TRBD2. Germline assignment: CDR1 DFQATT and CDR2 SNEGSKA (reference sequence). This CDR3 spans 18 amino acids. CDR3 sequence reads: CSAPGLAGGQSGYNEQFF.

The CDR3 loop is CASSLVGWGYEQYF. V is TRBV12-3 or TRBV12-4 and J is TRBJ2-7; TCRdb reports TRBD2, a call that lacks DNA to check it against. The CDR3 is made up of 14 amino acids.